The table lists the clone carrying this TCR beta chain with a few counts. The CDR3 extends over 15 amino acids. Trimming at V came to 3 bases and at J to 5 bases, leaving 6 bases not matched to a gene. The germline CDR1 and CDR2 sequences are MGHDK and SYGVNS. The data originate from a study of shared clonotypes between healthy human individuals. TCRdb's table, derived via immunoSEQ multiplex PCR, lists solely in-frame clones and lacks some. This table holds roughly 1,100,000 clones, about 80% found once. This clonotype was sampled from a man between 18 and 35 years old in good health. The sample taken for sequencing was memory CD4+ T cells sorted from blood. Subset noted: CD45RA-negative fraction. V usage is TRBV25-1 and J usage is TRBJ2-1; 8 bases agree with TRBD1. As DNA, the CDR3 is TGTGCCAGCAGTGAGTTGCAGGGGGCAAACAATGAGCAGTTCTTC. Its translation: CASSELQGANNEQFF.